A single T cell receptor beta chain is shown here with its context. The antigen it binds to is not known. There are no base qualities to consult, and no much larger clone falls within one base. CD8 naive samples were obtained by positive selection for CCR7 among CD45RO-negative cells, yielding a CD45RA+CCR7+ population from which TemRA cells were excluded. The donors were healthy, HIV-negative adults with no recently reported acute infections or vaccinations. Only Caucasian adults living in Nashville, Tennessee, USA were represented among the donors. Blood was collected by leukapheresis, and PBMCs were isolated by Ficoll-Histopaque density gradient centrifugation and then cryopreserved in liquid nitrogen vapor phase. Analytical flow cytometry was used to check the purity and quantity of each magnetically sorted T cell population. From each sorted fraction, genomic DNA was isolated and quantified by UV absorbance on a Nanodrop 2000c.

The germline V gene provides CDR1 LGHNT and CDR2 FRNRAP. The CDR3 contains 14 residues, cysteine and phenylalanine counted. Left in the record is the CDR3 DNA by itself, 42 bases read in frame from the first base. V was cut back by 4 bases and J by 7 bases, leaving a gap of 14 bases between them. This entry comes from a study of shared clonotypes between healthy human individuals (dated by TCRdb to 2020 to 2022). Regarding the study in general: The cohort comprised a couple of women and a few men aged 18 to 49 years. For each donor, CD4 naive and CD4 memory were each run on three plates, CD8 naive on two plates, and CD8 memory on one plate. To increase sequencing depth and limit assay-specific biases, TCR repertoire library preparation and sequencing were carried out by different laboratories using diverse techniques. Each donor's leukapheresis produced roughly between roughly 0.85 and 9.5 billion PBMCs. To estimate repertoire size and how much clonotypes are shared between individuals, the study performed deep sequencing of blood TCR repertoires from a handful of healthy adults.

TCR CDR3 regions were amplified from genomic DNA by multiplex PCR using the deep immunoSEQ assay. Genomic DNA extracted from each cell subset was distributed evenly over all wells of several immunoSEQ 96-well plates, and each plate served as one replicate. Each replicate PCR for sorted subsets received roughly 0.2 ug genomic DNA, equal to roughly 30,000 T cell genomes. The purified libraries were quantified using a Qubit 3.0 fluorometer, sized with a Bioanalyzer 2100, and then quantified again using the KAPA Library Quantification kit. Every immunoSEQ 96-well plate was sequenced on a dedicated single-read 150-cycle Illumina NextSeq 550 flow cell. The study's processing was this. Because only junctional sequences without quality scores were contained in the immunoSEQ output, filtering matching that applied to full-length reads could not be performed. Sequences were annotated with PyIR, a Python wrapper for IgBLAST v1.9, and V/J genes and CDR3 were assigned using IMGT germline references. Any read was removed if the V/J assignment was weak (E-value above 1e-6), the CDR3 was missing, or the read contained stop codons, out-of-frame junctions, or ambiguous translated residues. V3J clonotypes were defined as sequences sharing an identical inferred V gene, J gene, and CDR3 amino acid sequence. Percentage overlap between repertoires was computed as shared unique clonotypes divided by the size of the smaller repertoire. Repertoire richness was assessed with RTK rarefaction, the Chao1 estimator, and Recon v2.1 estimates of unobserved clonotypes. For all TCRbeta clonotypes obtained by the gDNA method from four donors, generation probabilities were computed with OLGA. TCRdb re-hosts the immuneACCESS table, in-frame sequences only. Its copies lack some clones; in the studies checked, an unresolved V gene accounts for under half of them, and the cause for the rest is not known. That table gives V, J and clone size, and the DNA gave D and trimming. For this sample there are some 2.1 million clones; approximately 95% appear just once. Jointly, the top ten make up 1% to 1.3% of the sample.

Study-wide findings and limitations: Compared with non-shared clonotypes, clonotypes shared by all four sorted-subset donors had higher generation probabilities. Pairwise subsampling indicated that sequencing depth was expected to affect the degree of clonotype sharing among donors. Naive subsets generally had larger estimated clonotype richness than memory subsets did. When a few donors were compared, the shared fraction of clonotypes was 5% to 6.5% for naive CD4, 3.5% to 4% for naive CD8, 2% to 2.5% for memory CD4, and less than 0.45% for memory CD8. The genetic and exposure-history diversity represented was limited by the small number of donors. Only blood was sampled, and tissue TCR repertoires likely differ from those in blood. Even with the large sequencing depth, rarefaction of the sorted-subset datasets indicated that sequencing was incomplete.

The sequence was obtained from a man aged 18 to 29 in good health. The chain was built from TRBV12-5 and TRBJ2-1, and TRBD2 may be the D gene, going by 7 matching bases. The sample was naive CD8+ T cells sorted from blood. The cell subset or site tag for this specimen amounts to: CD45RA+CCR7+. The CDR3 here reads CASGWPEGGNEQFF. Here is the DNA: TGTGCTAGTGGTTGGCCCGAGGGGGGGAATGAGCAGTTCTTC.